There are a few counts of the clone carrying this TCR beta chain. The data were obtained in a study of cytomegalovirus exposure and HLA in healthy donors. This CDR3 contains 16 residues. V gave up 3 bases and J gave up 5 bases; unmatched junction bases: 10. Germline V gene sequence: CDR1 SGHNT, CDR2 YYREEE (reference sequence). The primer mix had 60 Vbeta and 13 Jbeta primers. TCRdb keeps only in-frame clones here, not all; method: immunoSEQ multiplex PCR. Seen here are 150,000 or so clones, 80% observed once, and the top ten hold 2% to 3%. The rearrangement joins TRBV5-4 to TRBJ1-1; 10 positions match TRBD1. Sequencing was carried out using PBMCs. The receptor comes from a man between 50 and 59 years old in good health and CMV-seronegative. CDR3 sequence reads: CASSSGQGSWDTEAFF. CDR3 sequence (DNA): TGTGCCAGCAGCTCGGGACAGGGGTCTTGGGATACTGAAGCTTTCTTT.